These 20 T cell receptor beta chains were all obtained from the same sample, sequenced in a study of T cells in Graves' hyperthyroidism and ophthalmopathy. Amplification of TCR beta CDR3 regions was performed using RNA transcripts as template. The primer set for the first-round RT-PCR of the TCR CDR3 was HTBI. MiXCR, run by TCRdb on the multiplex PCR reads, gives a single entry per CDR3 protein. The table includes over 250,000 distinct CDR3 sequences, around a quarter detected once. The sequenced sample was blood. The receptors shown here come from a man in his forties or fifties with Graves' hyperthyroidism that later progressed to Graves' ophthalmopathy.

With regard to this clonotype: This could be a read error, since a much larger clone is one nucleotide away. The chain's CDR3 is CASSEGQGNEQYF. As DNA, the CDR3 is TGTGCCAGCAGTGAGGGACAGGGGAACGAGCAGTACTTC. V is TRBV6-1 and J is TRBJ2-7; 10 nucleotides line up with TRBD1. From germline, CDR1 is MNHNS and CDR2 SASEGT. The J segment lost 5 bases and the V segment lost 3 bases, leaving 1 base of the junction unmatched. The CDR3 runs to 13 residues.

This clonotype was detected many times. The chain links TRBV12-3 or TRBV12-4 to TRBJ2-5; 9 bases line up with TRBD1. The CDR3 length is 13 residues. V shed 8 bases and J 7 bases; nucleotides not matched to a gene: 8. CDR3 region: CASSVRDRVTQYF. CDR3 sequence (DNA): TGTGCCAGCTCAGTCCGGGACAGGGTGACCCAGTACTTC.

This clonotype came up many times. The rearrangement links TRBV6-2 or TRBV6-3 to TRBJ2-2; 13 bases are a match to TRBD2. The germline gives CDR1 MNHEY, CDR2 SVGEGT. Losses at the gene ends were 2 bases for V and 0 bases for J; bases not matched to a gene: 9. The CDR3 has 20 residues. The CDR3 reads CASSYGKKTSGRANTGELFF. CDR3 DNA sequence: TGTGCCAGCAGTTACGGAAAAAAAACTAGCGGGAGGGCGAACACCGGGGAGCTGTTTTTT.

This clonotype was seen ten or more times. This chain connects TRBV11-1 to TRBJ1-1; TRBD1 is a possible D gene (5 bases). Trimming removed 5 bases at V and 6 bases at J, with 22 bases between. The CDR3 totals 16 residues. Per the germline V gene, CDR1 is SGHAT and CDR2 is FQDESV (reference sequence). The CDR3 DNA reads TGTGCCAGCAGCCTATTTCCAGGGTTGGTTGGCGCTGAAGCTTTCTTT. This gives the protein CASSLFPGLVGAEAFF.

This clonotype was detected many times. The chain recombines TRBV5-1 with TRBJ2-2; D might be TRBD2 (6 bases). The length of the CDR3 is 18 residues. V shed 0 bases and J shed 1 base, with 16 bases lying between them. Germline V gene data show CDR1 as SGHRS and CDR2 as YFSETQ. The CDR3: CASSLAGGNPMNTGELFF. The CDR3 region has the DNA TGCGCCAGCAGCTTGGCCGGCGGGAACCCCATGAACACCGGGGAGCTGTTTTTT.

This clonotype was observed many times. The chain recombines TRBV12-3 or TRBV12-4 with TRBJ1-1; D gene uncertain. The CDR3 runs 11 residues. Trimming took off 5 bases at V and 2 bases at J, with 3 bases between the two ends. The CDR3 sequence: CASSVNTEAFF. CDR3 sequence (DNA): TGTGCCAGCAGTGTAAACACTGAAGCTTTCTTT.

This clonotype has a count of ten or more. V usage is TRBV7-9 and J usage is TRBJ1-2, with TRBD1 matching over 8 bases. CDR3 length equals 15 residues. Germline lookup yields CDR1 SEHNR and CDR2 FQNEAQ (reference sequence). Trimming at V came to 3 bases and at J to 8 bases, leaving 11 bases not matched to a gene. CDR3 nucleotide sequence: TGTGCCAGCAGCTTGCTCGTTGGACAGGGCCCAGGCTACACCTTC. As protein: CASSLLVGQGPGYTF.

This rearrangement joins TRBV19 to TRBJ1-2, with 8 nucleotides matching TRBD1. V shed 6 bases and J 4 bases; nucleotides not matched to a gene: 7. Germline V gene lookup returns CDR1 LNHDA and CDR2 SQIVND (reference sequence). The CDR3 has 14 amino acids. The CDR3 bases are TGTGCCAGTAGGACGACAGGGGTCAGCTATGGCTACACCTTC. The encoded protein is CASRTTGVSYGYTF.

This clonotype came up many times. CDR3 sequence (DNA): TGCAGCGTTGGTGAAGGTGGCAATCAGCCCCAGCATTTT. Its translation is CSVGEGGNQPQHF. V is TRBV29-1 and J is TRBJ1-5; D is undetermined. The CDR3 is 13 amino acids. Trimming left V 4 bases short and J 2 bases short, with 9 bases between. Germline CDR1 is SQVTM and CDR2 is ANQGSEA.

The CDR3 DNA reads as TGTGCCAGCAGTTACTCGGGGAGTGTGTGGAGGGCTGTTTACGAGCAGTACTTC. Translation: CASSYSGSVWRAVYEQYF. The chain joins TRBV6-2 or TRBV6-3 to TRBJ2-7; D is possibly TRBD2 (6 bases). The ends were cut back, 0 bases at V and 4 bases at J, with 22 bases in the middle. This CDR3 contains 18 residues. CDR1 MNHEY and CDR2 SVGEGT come from the germline V gene.

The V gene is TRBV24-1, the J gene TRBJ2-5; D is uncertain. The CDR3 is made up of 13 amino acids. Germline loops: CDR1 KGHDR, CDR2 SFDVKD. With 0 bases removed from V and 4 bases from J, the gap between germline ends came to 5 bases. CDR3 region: CATSDLSGETQYF. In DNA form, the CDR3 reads TGTGCCACCAGTGATTTGTCGGGAGAGACCCAGTACTTC.

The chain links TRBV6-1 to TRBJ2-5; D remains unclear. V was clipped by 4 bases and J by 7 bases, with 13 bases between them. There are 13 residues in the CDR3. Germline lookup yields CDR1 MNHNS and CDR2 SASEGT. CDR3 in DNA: TGTGCCAGCAGTGGACCACCGGCAGGGACCCAGTACTTC. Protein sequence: CASSGPPAGTQYF.

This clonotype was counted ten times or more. The CDR3 reads CASSPNRGLGSEAFF. In DNA, the CDR3 is TGTGCCAGCAGCCCCAACAGGGGGCTGGGTTCTGAAGCTTTCTTT. This chain joins TRBV12-3 or TRBV12-4 and TRBJ1-1, with TRBD1 matching over 9 bases. There are 15 residues in the CDR3. V dropped 6 bases and J dropped 6; count of bases not matched to a gene: 11.

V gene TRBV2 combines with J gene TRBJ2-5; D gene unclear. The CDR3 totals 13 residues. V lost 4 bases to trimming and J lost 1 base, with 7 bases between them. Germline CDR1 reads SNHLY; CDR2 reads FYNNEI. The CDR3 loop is CASSAGIQETQYF. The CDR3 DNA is TGTGCCAGCAGTGCTGGCATCCAAGAGACCCAGTACTTC. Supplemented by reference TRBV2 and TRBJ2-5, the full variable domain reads EPEVTQTPSHQVTQMGQEVILRCVPISNHLYFYWYRQILGQKVEFLVSFYNNEISEKSEIFDDQFSVERPDGSNFTLKIRSTKLEDSAMYFCASSAGIQETQYFGPGTRLLVL.

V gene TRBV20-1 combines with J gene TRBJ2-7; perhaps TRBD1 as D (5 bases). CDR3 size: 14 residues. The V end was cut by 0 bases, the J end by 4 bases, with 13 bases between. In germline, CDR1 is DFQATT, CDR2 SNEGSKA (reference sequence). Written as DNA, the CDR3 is TGCAGTGCTAGAGATCAAGGGGCAGGGTACGAGCAGTACTTC. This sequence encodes CSARDQGAGYEQYF.

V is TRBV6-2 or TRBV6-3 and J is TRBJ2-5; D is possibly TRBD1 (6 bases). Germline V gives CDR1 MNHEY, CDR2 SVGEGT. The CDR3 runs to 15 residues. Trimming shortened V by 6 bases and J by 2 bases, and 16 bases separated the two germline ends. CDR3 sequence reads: CASSRGALRQETQYF. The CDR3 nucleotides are TGTGCCAGCAGCAGGGGCGCGCTAAGACAAGAGACCCAGTACTTC.

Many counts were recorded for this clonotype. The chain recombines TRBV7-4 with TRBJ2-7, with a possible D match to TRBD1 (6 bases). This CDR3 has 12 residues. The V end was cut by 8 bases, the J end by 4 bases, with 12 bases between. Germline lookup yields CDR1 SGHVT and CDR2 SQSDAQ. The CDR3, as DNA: TGTGCCAGCGGGAACACAGGGTACGAGCAGTACTTC. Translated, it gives CASGNTGYEQYF.

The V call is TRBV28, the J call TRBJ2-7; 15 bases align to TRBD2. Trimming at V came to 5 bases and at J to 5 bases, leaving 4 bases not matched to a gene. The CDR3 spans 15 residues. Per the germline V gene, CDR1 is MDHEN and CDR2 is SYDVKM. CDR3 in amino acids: CASSGGTSGRNEQYF. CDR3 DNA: TGTGCCAGCAGTGGCGGGACTAGCGGGAGGAACGAGCAGTACTTC.

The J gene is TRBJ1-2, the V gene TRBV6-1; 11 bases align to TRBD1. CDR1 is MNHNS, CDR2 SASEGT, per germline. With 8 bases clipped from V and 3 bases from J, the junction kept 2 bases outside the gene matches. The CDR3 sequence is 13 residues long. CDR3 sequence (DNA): TGTGCCAGCGGACAGGGGGCTGACTATGGCTACACCTTC. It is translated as CASGQGADYGYTF.

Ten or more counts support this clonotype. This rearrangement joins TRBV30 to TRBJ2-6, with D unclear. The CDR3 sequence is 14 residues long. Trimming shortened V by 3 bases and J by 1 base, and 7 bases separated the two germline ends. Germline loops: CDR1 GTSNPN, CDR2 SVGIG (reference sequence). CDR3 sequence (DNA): TGTGCCTGGAGAGCTAGATCTGGGGCCAACGTCCTGACTTTC. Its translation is CAWRARSGANVLTF.